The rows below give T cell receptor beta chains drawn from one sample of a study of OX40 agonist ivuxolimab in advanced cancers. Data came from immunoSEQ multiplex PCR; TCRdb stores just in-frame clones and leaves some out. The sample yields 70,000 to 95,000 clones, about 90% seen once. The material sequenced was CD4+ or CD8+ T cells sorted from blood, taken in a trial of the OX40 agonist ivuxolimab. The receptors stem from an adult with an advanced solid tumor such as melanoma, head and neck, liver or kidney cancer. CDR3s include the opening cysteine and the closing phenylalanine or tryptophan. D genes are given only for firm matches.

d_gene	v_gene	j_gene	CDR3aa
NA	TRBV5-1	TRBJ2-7	CASSLGTGAYYEQYF
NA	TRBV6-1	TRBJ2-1	CASSERAGYYNEQFF
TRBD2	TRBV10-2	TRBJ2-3	CASSVTSGRADTQYF
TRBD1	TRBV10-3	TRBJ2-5	CATTPRQGVQETQYF
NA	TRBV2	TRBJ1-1	CAGRHGPEAFF
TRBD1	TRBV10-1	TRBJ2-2	CASSDQRGQGDGGELFF
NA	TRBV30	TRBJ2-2	CAWKGVSGELFF
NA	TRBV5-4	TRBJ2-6	CASSFGGPGANVLTF
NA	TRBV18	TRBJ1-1	CASSPGGASSEAFF
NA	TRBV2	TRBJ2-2	CASSSRGTASNTGELFF
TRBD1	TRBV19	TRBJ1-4	CASRGQGGEKLFF
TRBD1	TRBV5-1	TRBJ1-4	CASSLAGTGGGGEKLFF
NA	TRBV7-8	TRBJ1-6	CASSLDSSPLHF
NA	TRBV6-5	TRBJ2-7	CASMDSQFSYEQYF
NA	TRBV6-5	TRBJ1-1	CASSWSISTEAFF
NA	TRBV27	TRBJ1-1	CASSLLGNTEAFF
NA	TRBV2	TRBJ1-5	CASSEPGGNQPQHF
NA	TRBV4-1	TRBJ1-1	CASSQDTGGAMNTEAFF
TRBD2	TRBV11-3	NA	CASSRLAGDFAISYEQYF
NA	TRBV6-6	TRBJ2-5	CASSYRGQETQYF
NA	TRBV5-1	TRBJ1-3	CASSLASSSGNTIYF
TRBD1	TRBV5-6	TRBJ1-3	CASSMTGPGNTIYF